A single T cell receptor beta chain is shown here with its context. Participant age was roughly 18 to 89 years, and participants resided in around 24 US areas. Germline V gene data show CDR1 as MNHEY and CDR2 as SMNVEV (reference sequence). The CDR3 is made up of 13 amino acids. V dropped 3 bases and J dropped 7 bases, with 9 bases sitting between them. Repertoires were generated with immunoSEQ multiplex PCR, while TCRdb's copy carries only in-frame clones and drops some. The profile shows about 180,000 clones, approximately 85% of them singletons. This record comes from a study of blood T cell repertoires in COVID-19.

The TCR was taken from a woman aged 18-29 years who had recovered from COVID-19. This chain joins TRBV27 and TRBJ2-2; a possible D gene is TRBD2 (5 bases). The sample comprised PBMCs or T cells enriched from blood (not recorded which). The CDR3 here is CASSFGEIGELFF. In DNA, the CDR3 is TGTGCCAGCAGTTTCGGGGAGATCGGGGAGCTGTTTTTT.